This TCR beta chain was sequenced for a study of cytomegalovirus exposure and HLA in healthy donors. Study-wide points: In vitro work confirmed that a few CMV-associated chains recognize CMV antigens. Analyzed later, most CMV-associated TCR beta chains appeared HLA-restricted.

Donors sampled were nominally healthy, though unrecorded immune exposures were likely. The J segment lost 9 bases and the V segment lost 7 bases, leaving 13 bases of the junction unmatched. CDR1 and CDR2 from the germline V gene are MNHEY and SMNVEV (reference sequence). The CDR3 has 14 residues. Note on this clone: Its antigen is currently unknown.

A multiplex PCR was run with 60 Vbeta primers and 13 Jbeta primers. Only in-frame clones appear in the TCRdb table, and some are missing; sequencing was by immunoSEQ multiplex PCR. Its listing shows 60,000 to 70,000 clones. Sequencing was performed on PBMCs. The TCR was taken from a boy between 10 and 17 years old in good health and CMV-seronegative. The chain couples TRBV27 to TRBJ1-1; 8 bases agree with TRBD1. CDR3 sequence reads: CASILAGGTGQAFF. The DNA for the CDR3 is TGTGCCAGCATCCTAGCGGGGGGGACAGGCCAAGCTTTCTTT.